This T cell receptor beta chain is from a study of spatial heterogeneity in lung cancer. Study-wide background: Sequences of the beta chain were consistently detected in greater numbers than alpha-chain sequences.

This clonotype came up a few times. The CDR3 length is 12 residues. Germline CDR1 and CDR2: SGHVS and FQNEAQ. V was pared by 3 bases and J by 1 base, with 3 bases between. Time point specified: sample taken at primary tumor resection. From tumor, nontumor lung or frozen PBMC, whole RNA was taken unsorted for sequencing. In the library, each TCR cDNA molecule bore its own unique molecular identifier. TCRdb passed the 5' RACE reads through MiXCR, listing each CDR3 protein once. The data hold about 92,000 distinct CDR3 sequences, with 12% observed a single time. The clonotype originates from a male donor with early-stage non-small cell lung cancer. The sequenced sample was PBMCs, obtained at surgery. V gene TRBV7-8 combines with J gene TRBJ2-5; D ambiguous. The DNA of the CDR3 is TGTGCCAGCAGCTTCCGCCAAGAGACCCAGTACTTC. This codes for CASSFRQETQYF.